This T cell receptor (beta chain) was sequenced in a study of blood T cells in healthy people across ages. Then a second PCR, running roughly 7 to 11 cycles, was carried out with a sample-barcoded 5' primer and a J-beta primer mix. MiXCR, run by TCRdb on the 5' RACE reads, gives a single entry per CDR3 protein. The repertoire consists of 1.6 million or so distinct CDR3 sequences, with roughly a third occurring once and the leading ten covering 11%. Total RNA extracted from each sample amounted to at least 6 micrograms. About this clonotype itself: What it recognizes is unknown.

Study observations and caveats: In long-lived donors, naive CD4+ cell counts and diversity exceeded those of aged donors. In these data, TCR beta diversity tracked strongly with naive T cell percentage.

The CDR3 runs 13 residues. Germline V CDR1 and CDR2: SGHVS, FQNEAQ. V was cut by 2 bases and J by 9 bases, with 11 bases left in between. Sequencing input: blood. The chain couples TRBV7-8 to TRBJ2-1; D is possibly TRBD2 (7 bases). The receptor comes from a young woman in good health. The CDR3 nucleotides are TGTGCCAGCAGCTTAAGTGCGGGGGCTGAGCAGTTCTTC. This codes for CASSLSAGAEQFF.